This T cell receptor beta chain is drawn from a study of early T cells in non-severe SARS-CoV-2 infection. Study as a whole: Chains from this unsorted whole-blood bulk RNA could not be paired.

On this clonotype itself: Its cognate antigen is unknown.

cDNA molecules, individually, were tagged with unique molecular identifiers. TCRdb itself ran the 5' RACE reads through MiXCR, one entry per CDR3 protein. This sample has 97,000 or so distinct CDR3 sequences, with around 10% found just once. General study findings and limits: Matching against VDJdb likely underestimated virus-specific expansions, favoring anti-spike CD8.

The TCR was taken from an adult who was a healthcare worker with PCR-confirmed SARS-CoV-2 infection or an uninfected control (not recorded which). Sequencing was performed on whole blood, taken at baseline.

The CDR3 region is CAISESHSTLSYEQYF. CDR3 nucleotide sequence: TGTGCCATCAGTGAGTCCCACAGTACCCTCTCCTACGAGCAGTACTTC. V usage is TRBV10-3 and J usage is TRBJ2-7; D is uncertain. CDR1 is ENHRY, CDR2 SYGVKD, per germline. CDR3 length equals 16 residues. Trimming left V 0 bases short and J 0 bases short, with 12 bases between.